This TCR beta chain was documented in a study of blood T cells in healthy people across ages. This clonotype has just a few counts. It was with a sample-barcoded 5' primer and a J-beta primer mix that a second PCR of about 7 to 12 cycles was run. TCRdb analysed the 5' RACE reads with MiXCR anew, one entry per CDR3 protein. The profile covers roughly 800,000 distinct CDR3 sequences, with 35% to 40% appearing a single time and 10% to 15% taken by the ten largest. This sequence was found in a young man in good health. The specimen sequenced was blood.

CDR3 amino acids: CASGDRRDTEAFF. CDR3 bases: TGTGCCAGCGGGGACCGCCGGGACACTGAAGCTTTCTTT. The rearrangement uses TRBV3-1 and TRBJ1-1; weak D call: TRBD1 (5 bases). Trimming cost V 8 bases and J 3 bases, with 13 bases left between them. This CDR3 spans 13 amino acids. Germline V gene lookup returns CDR1 LGHDT and CDR2 YNNKEL (reference sequence).